One sample yielded the 23 T cell receptor beta chains listed below, sequenced in a study of T cells of healthy individuals. From the 5' RACE reads, TCRdb called clonotypes with MiXCR, one entry per CDR3 protein. The sample yields 100,000 or so distinct CDR3 sequences, roughly a sixth seen once. These receptors were taken from a human donor in good health.

V gene TRBV12-3 or TRBV12-4 combines with J gene TRBJ1-3; D uncertain. V was trimmed by 2 bases and J by 0 bases, leaving 8 bases between them. The CDR3 contains 15 residues. The CDR3 loop is CASSLSSSSGNTIYF. The CDR3 coding sequence is TGTGCCAGCAGTTTAAGCTCCAGCTCTGGAAACACCATATATTTT.

This clonotype was found many times. The chain recombines TRBV28 with TRBJ2-7; D perhaps matches TRBD1 (6 bases). Trimming removed 3 bases from V and 0 bases from J, with 12 bases in between. The CDR3 extends over 15 amino acids. CDR1 is MDHEN and CDR2 is SYDVKM in the germline V gene. For the CDR3, the DNA is TGTGCCAGCAGTTTCTGGGGACATAACTCCTACGAGCAGTACTTC. This codes for CASSFWGHNSYEQYF.

This clonotype was seen only a few times. The chain joins TRBV3-1 to TRBJ2-7; no reliable D call. The germline V gene has CDR1 LGHDT and CDR2 YNNKEL (reference sequence). This CDR3 spans 11 amino acids. The V end lost 1 base, the J end lost 4 bases, and 2 bases lay between the germline ends. As DNA, the CDR3 is TGTGCCAGCAGCCAAGGTTACGAGCAGTACTTC. Translated: CASSQGYEQYF.

This clonotype was seen at least ten times. The chain uses TRBV12-3 or TRBV12-4 and TRBJ2-7; no reliable D call. The V and J ends lost 3 bases and 7 bases respectively, with 10 bases between them. The CDR3 contains 12 residues. CDR3 loop: CASSFMASEQYF. Written as DNA, the CDR3 is TGTGCCAGCAGTTTTATGGCCTCTGAGCAGTACTTC.

This clonotype was seen more than once but under ten times. The rearrangement uses TRBV5-1 and TRBJ1-1; tentatively, D is TRBD1 (6 bases). CDR1 SGHRS and CDR2 YFSETQ come from the germline V gene. This CDR3 region has 15 residues. Trimming pared 5 bases from V and 3 bases from J, leaving 17 bases between. The CDR3 DNA reads TGCGCCAGCAGTCAGATACAGGGAATCTACACTGAAGCTTTCTTT. Its protein is CASSQIQGIYTEAFF.

The gene calls are TRBV19 and TRBJ2-2; 8 nucleotides match TRBD1. Trimming cost V 7 bases and J 8 bases; bases outside gene matches: 15. The CDR3 is made up of 16 amino acids. Germline CDR1 LNHDA, CDR2 SQIVND (reference sequence). CDR3 bases: TGTGCCAGTACTACAAACCGGGACAGGACTGGGGGGGAGCTGTTTTTT. Translating gives CASTTNRDRTGGELFF.

This clonotype was observed many times. The V call is TRBV5-6, the J call TRBJ2-6; the D is unclear. CDR3 size: 19 residues. Germline V gene data show CDR1 as SGHDT and CDR2 as YYEEEE. Trimming removed 1 base from V and 0 bases from J, with 17 bases in between. CDR3 amino acids: CASSLFVYGTVSGANVLTF. CDR3 nucleotides: TGTGCCAGCAGCTTGTTCGTGTACGGAACAGTCTCTGGGGCCAACGTCCTGACTTTC.

This clonotype was seen only a few times. V usage is TRBV6-5 and J usage is TRBJ2-5, with D perhaps TRBD2 (6 bases). Germline V gene data show CDR1 as MNHEY and CDR2 as SVGAGI. There are 15 residues in the CDR3. V was pared by 0 bases and J by 1 base, with 9 bases between. The CDR3 loop is CASSYSTGVQETQYF. The CDR3, as DNA: TGTGCCAGCAGTTACTCGACGGGGGTCCAAGAGACCCAGTACTTC.

The chain carries TRBV28 and TRBJ2-3; perhaps TRBD2 as D (6 bases). V lost 1 base, J lost 5 bases, and 25 bases lay in between. The CDR3 consists of 19 residues. Germline lookup yields CDR1 MDHEN and CDR2 SYDVKM. This chain's CDR3 is CASSLLGASAPNTRDTQYF. CDR3 nucleotide sequence: TGTGCCAGCAGTTTATTAGGGGCTAGCGCCCCGAATACTCGAGATACGCAGTATTTT.

The chain has TRBV9 and TRBJ1-5; D unclear. The CDR3 is 13 residues long. The V end was cut by 0 bases, the J end by 6 bases, with 7 bases between. Germline-derived CDR1 and CDR2 are SGDLS and YYNGEE. Here the CDR3 reads CASSVEGFQPQHF. CDR3 bases: TGTGCCAGCAGCGTAGAGGGTTTTCAGCCCCAGCATTTT.

This clonotype occurred many times. The genes are TRBV28 and TRBJ2-7; the match to TRBD2 covers 11 bases. The CDR3 extends over 18 amino acids. Germline V gives CDR1 MDHEN, CDR2 SYDVKM. V lost 6 bases to trimming and J lost 0 bases; unmatched junction nucleotides: 13. DNA of the CDR3: TGTGCCAGCAGGGGGATGGGACTAGCGGTCCGAAGCTCCTACGAGCAGTACTTC. It is translated as CASRGMGLAVRSSYEQYF.

CDR3 nucleotides: TGCGCCAGCAGCCCTTTATCGTCCGGGGAGCTGTTTTTT. It specifies CASSPLSSGELFF. The V and J genes are TRBV4-3 and TRBJ2-2; no clear D. CDR1 and CDR2 (germline): LGHNA, YSLEER. V was cut by 4 bases and J by 6 bases, with 9 bases left in between. The CDR3 is 13 amino acids.

This clonotype was detected a few times. The chain combines TRBV30 with TRBJ2-2; possibly TRBD1 or TRBD2 for D (7 bases each). Germline assignment: CDR1 GTSNPN and CDR2 SVGIG (reference sequence). Deletions cut 3 bases from V and 3 bases from J, with 14 bases between. This CDR3 comprises 15 residues. CDR3 region: CAWRPQGRDTGELFF. In DNA, the CDR3 is TGTGCCTGGAGGCCACAGGGGAGGGACACCGGGGAGCTGTTTTTT.

The chain has TRBV7-2 and TRBJ2-3, with TRBD1 matching over 10 bases. V was pared by 6 bases and J by 4 bases, with 7 bases of the junction left unmatched. The CDR3 consists of 15 residues. Germline V CDR1 and CDR2: SGHTA, FQGNSA. The CDR3 region is CASSIDRGRSDTQYF. In nucleotides, the CDR3 is TGTGCCAGCAGTATAGACAGGGGGCGGTCAGATACGCAGTATTTT.

This clonotype was seen only a few times. This chain uses TRBV5-1 with TRBJ2-5; 7 bases agree with TRBD1. Germline V gene data show CDR1 as SGHRS and CDR2 as YFSETQ. The V segment lost 3 bases and the J segment 2 bases; nucleotides outside the gene matches: 7. This CDR3 region has 15 residues. The CDR3 sequence: CASSSTGTAQETQYF. In DNA form, the CDR3 reads TGCGCCAGCAGCTCCACAGGGACAGCTCAAGAGACCCAGTACTTC.

There are a few counts of this clonotype. The chain recombines TRBV19 with TRBJ2-7; TRBD1 is a possible D gene (5 bases). Trimming pared 6 bases from V and 3 bases from J, leaving 15 bases between. This CDR3 comprises 14 residues. Germline loops: CDR1 LNHDA, CDR2 SQIVND (reference sequence). DNA for the CDR3: TGTGCCAGTAGCCCGACCACAGGTTTCTACGAGCAGTACTTC. Amino acids: CASSPTTGFYEQYF.

This chain joins TRBV5-1 and TRBJ2-6; D may be TRBD2 (6 bases). The V end lost 0 bases, the J end lost 0 bases, and 10 bases lay between the germline ends. The CDR3 is 17 residues long. Germline CDR1 is SGHRS and CDR2 is YFSETQ. For the CDR3, the DNA is TGCGCCAGCAGCTTGGGAGGAGGGACCTCTGGGGCCAACGTCCTGACTTTC. As protein: CASSLGGGTSGANVLTF.

This rearrangement joins TRBV28 to TRBJ2-2; D is uncertain. CDR1 and CDR2 (germline): MDHEN, SYDVKM. Trimming cost V 6 bases and J 6 bases, with 14 bases left between them. This CDR3 is built from 14 residues. The CDR3 loop reads CASSPQSEAGELFF. Here the CDR3 DNA reads TGTGCCAGCAGCCCCCAAAGCGAGGCCGGGGAGCTGTTTTTT.

The chain joins TRBV6-2 or TRBV6-3 to TRBJ2-7; no reliable D call. V was cut by 5 bases and J by 6 bases, with 5 bases left in between. Per germline, CDR1 MNHEY and CDR2 SVGEGT. The CDR3 contains 10 residues. CDR3 sequence: CASSDTEQYF. In nucleotides, the CDR3 is TGTGCCAGCAGTGACACCGAGCAGTACTTC.

This clonotype came up a few times. The V call is TRBV11-2, the J call TRBJ2-5, with D possibly matching TRBD2 (6 bases). The V end lost 0 bases, the J end lost 5 bases, and 19 bases lay between the germline ends. The CDR3 length is 17 residues. Looked up from germline, CDR1 is SGHAT and CDR2 is FQNNGV. As DNA, the CDR3 is TGTGCCAGCAGCTTAGACCCCTCTCGACTAGTTTGGGAGACCCAGTACTTC. It translates to CASSLDPSRLVWETQYF.

This clonotype came up a few times. The J gene is TRBJ2-2, the V gene TRBV6-4; TRBD2 agrees at 7 bases. This CDR3 is built from 16 residues. J gave up 3 bases and V 3 bases, and 7 bases lay outside the gene matches. Germline V gives CDR1 MRHNA, CDR2 SNTAGT. CDR3 bases: TGTGCCAGCAGTGAAGGGGTAGCGGGTTACACCGGGGAGCTGTTTTTT. Its protein is CASSEGVAGYTGELFF.

Only a few counts were recorded for this clonotype. The chain is built from TRBV4-1 and TRBJ1-5; D uncertain. The germline CDR1 and CDR2 sequences are MGHRA and YSYEKL. CDR3 size: 14 residues. Trimming took 0 bases from V and 6 from J, leaving 9 bases between them. CDR3 residues: CASSQEAVGQPQHF. The CDR3 region has the DNA TGCGCCAGCAGCCAAGAAGCGGTAGGTCAGCCCCAGCATTTT.

This clonotype has more than one count but fewer than ten. CDR3 region: CAISELQENTEAFF. In DNA, the CDR3 is TGTGCCATCAGTGAACTACAGGAGAACACTGAAGCTTTCTTT. V and J are TRBV10-3 and TRBJ1-1; D possibly corresponds to TRBD1 (5 bases). Germline CDR1 ENHRY, CDR2 SYGVKD. The CDR3 loop spans 14 amino acids. V was pared by 3 bases and J by 1 base, with 9 bases between.